Below are 6 T cell receptor beta chains sequenced from a single sample in a study of blood T cell repertoires in COVID-19. Clones were sequenced by immunoSEQ multiplex PCR, and TCRdb holds only the in-frame ones, with some missing. The sample has about 260,000 clones, approximately 88% seen once. The sequenced sample consisted of PBMCs or T cells enriched from blood (not recorded which). The source of these receptors is a woman aged 40-49 years with acute COVID-19.

The J gene is TRBJ2-1, the V gene TRBV11-3; TRBD2 aligns across 10 bases. The CDR3 has 18 residues. Germline V gene data show CDR1 as SGHNT and CDR2 as YENEEA. The trim removed 2 bases at V and 0 bases at J, leaving 7 bases unmatched. The chain's CDR3 is CASSLRASGSFSYNEQFF. In DNA form, the CDR3 reads TGTGCCAGCAGCTTAAGGGCTAGCGGGAGTTTCTCCTACAATGAGCAGTTCTTC.

V gene TRBV5-1 combines with J gene TRBJ2-5; TRBD1 matches 8 bases. V was pared by 0 bases and J by 4 bases, with 5 bases of the junction left unmatched. Germline-derived CDR1 and CDR2 are SGHRS and YFSETQ. The length of the CDR3 is 15 residues. The CDR3 reads CASSLDGRGPETQYF. In nucleotides, the CDR3 is TGCGCCAGCAGCTTGGATGGCAGGGGGCCAGAGACCCAGTACTTC.

This sequence joins TRBV24-1 and TRBJ2-5; D is possibly TRBD1 (6 bases). The germline CDR1 and CDR2 sequences are KGHDR and SFDVKD. The CDR3 is made up of 15 amino acids. The V end was cut by 6 bases, the J end by 2 bases, with 15 bases between. The CDR3 sequence is CATSTAGAQQETQYF. The CDR3 nucleotides are TGTGCCACCAGTACTGCAGGGGCACAGCAAGAGACCCAGTACTTC.

In this sample, this clone turned up once. The rearrangement uses TRBV19 and TRBJ1-1; 11 bases map to TRBD1. CDR1 LNHDA and CDR2 SQIVND come from the germline V gene (reference sequence). V shed 8 bases and J 2 bases; nucleotides not matched to a gene: 7. The CDR3 consists of 15 residues. The CDR3 nucleotides are TGTGCCAGTTGTCGATGGACAGGGGGCAACACTGAAGCTTTCTTT. It is translated as CASCRWTGGNTEAFF.

Here the CDR3 DNA reads TGTGCCAGCAGTGAAGTGACAGGATCCAGCTCTGGGGCCAACGTCCTGACTTTC. Translating it yields CASSEVTGSSSGANVLTF. The chain combines TRBV28 with TRBJ2-6; possible D gene TRBD1, 6 bases. Germline CDR1 MDHEN, CDR2 SYDVKM. The V and J ends lost 5 bases and 0 bases respectively, with 17 bases between them. This CDR3 has 18 residues. Based on the CDR3 plus reference TRBV28 and TRBJ2-6, the full variable domain is DVKVTQSSRYLVKRTGEKVFLECVQDMDHENMFWYRQDPGLGLRLIYFSYDVKMKEKGDIPEGYSVSREKKERFSLILESASTNQTSMYLCASSEVTGSSSGANVLTFGAGSRLTVL.

V is TRBV12-3 or TRBV12-4 and J is TRBJ1-6; D is unclear. The V end lost 3 bases, the J end lost 14 bases, and 11 bases lay between the germline ends. This CDR3 region has 12 residues. This CDR3 reads CASSFARDSLHF. CDR3 DNA: TGTGCCAGCAGTTTCGCTCGAGACTCCCTCCACTTT.